This T cell receptor beta chain was recovered during a study of T cell responses to AZD1222 COVID-19 vaccine. The overall study: Some second doses came at about 4 weeks and others at about 12 weeks; these were pooled. Study findings and constraints: Clonal diversity may have been underestimated, and the donors were mostly white British, with more females than males. The breadth and depth of Spike-specific TCRs increased once two AZD1222 doses had been given. There were vaccine-associated CD4 TCRs across spike, dominant at 160-218 and 743-854.

Germline V lookup: CDR1 LGHDT, CDR2 YNNKEL (reference sequence). The V and J ends lost 4 bases and 4 bases respectively, with 10 bases between them. CDR3 length: 13 residues. On this clone: Its target is not known.

The protocol was immunoSEQ multiplex PCR, while the TCRdb copy is restricted to in-frame clones and leaves out a portion. The sample carries some 91,000 clones, more than 80% recorded once. The sequence was obtained from an adult in good health. The chain employs TRBV3-1 (or the pseudogene TRBV3-2) and TRBJ1-1; D call uncertain. Source: peripheral blood, taken on day 0 of AZD1222 vaccination. CDR3: CASSLAFGTEAFF. In DNA form, the CDR3 reads TGTGCCAGCAGCCTCGCTTTCGGCACTGAAGCTTTCTTT.